These 22 T cell receptor beta chains were sequenced from one sample in a study of T cell responses to AZD1222 COVID-19 vaccine. Sequencing used immunoSEQ multiplex PCR; TCRdb keeps in-frame clones, though not all of them. The data hold 150,000 to 200,000 clones, with over 90% observed a single time. Here the sequenced sample was peripheral blood, taken 28 days after the second AZD1222 dose. Receptor source: an adult who received the AZD1222 COVID-19 vaccine.

In this sample, this clone turned up once. One junction end does not reproduce the germline sequence, and a read error may be involved. This rearrangement joins TRBV19 to TRBJ1-1, with D hard to call. The germline gives CDR1 LNHDA, CDR2 SQIVND (reference sequence). There are 13 residues in the CDR3. This CDR3 is CASSIGANTEAFF. CDR3 in DNA: TGTGCCAGTAGCATAGGAGCGAACACTGAAGCTTTCTTT.

J is TRBJ2-1 and V is TRBV18; 9 bases are a match to TRBD2. The CDR3 spans 15 residues. The V segment lost 4 bases and the J segment 7 bases; nucleotides outside the gene matches: 8. Germline values: CDR1 KGHSH, CDR2 LQKENI. Here the CDR3 DNA reads TGTGCCAGCTCACGAGTAGCGGGAGTCGATAATGAGCAGTTCTTC. Protein: CASSRVAGVDNEQFF. Combining the CDR3 with reference TRBV18 and TRBJ2-1 gives the whole variable domain NAGVMQNPRHLVRRRGQEARLRCSPMKGHSHVYWYRQLPEEGLKFMVYLQKENIIDESGMPKERFSAEFPKEGPSILRIQQVVRGDSAAYFCASSRVAGVDNEQFFGPGTRLTVL.

The chain employs TRBV11-1 and TRBJ2-2; no definite D call. The CDR3 covers 11 residues. The germline V gene has CDR1 SGHAT and CDR2 FQDESV (reference sequence). Trimming removed 5 bases from V and 2 bases from J, with 0 bases in between. The CDR3 protein is CASSNTGELFF. In DNA, the CDR3 is TGTGCCAGCAGCAACACCGGGGAGCTGTTTTTT.

The J gene is TRBJ1-1, the V gene TRBV7-2; D is unresolved. V lost 2 bases to trimming and J lost 0 bases, with 16 bases between them. The CDR3 totals 17 residues. Germline V CDR1 and CDR2: SGHTA, FQGNSA. In DNA form, the CDR3 reads TGTGCCAGCAGCTTAAAGTCGTACAGTTCCATGAACACTGAAGCTTTCTTT. Translating it yields CASSLKSYSSMNTEAFF.

The V call is TRBV28, the J call TRBJ1-6; D is possibly TRBD1 (6 bases). Trimming took 4 bases from V and 10 from J, leaving 14 bases between them. The CDR3 is made up of 14 amino acids. CDR1 is MDHEN and CDR2 is SYDVKM in the germline V gene. CDR3 coding DNA: TGTGCCAGCAGTTCGGGCAGGGGAAGATCACCCCTCCACTTT. It codes for CASSSGRGRSPLHF.

The V gene is TRBV6-6, the J gene TRBJ1-5; D remains ambiguous. Trimming removed 0 bases from V and 6 bases from J, with 6 bases in between. CDR3 length: 13 residues. CDR1 and CDR2 (germline): MNHNY, SVGAGI (reference sequence). CDR3 in DNA: TGTGCCAGCAGTTACTCTCTGCGTCAGCCCCAGCATTTT. Its protein is CASSYSLRQPQHF.

This clone was seen only once. The V call is TRBV2, the J call TRBJ1-4; D gene unclear. CDR1 SNHLY and CDR2 FYNNEI come from the germline V gene. V lost 4 bases and J lost 0, with 6 bases in between. This CDR3 has 14 amino acids. The CDR3 DNA reads TGTGCCAGCAGTGGTGTGGCAACTAATGAAAAACTGTTTTTT. Protein sequence: CASSGVATNEKLFF.

At least ten counts were recorded for this clone. The same CDR3 arises from other DNA sequences in this sample as well. The chain couples TRBV5-4 to TRBJ2-7; 9 bases are a match to TRBD1. CDR1 and CDR2 from the germline V gene are SGHNT and YYREEE (reference sequence). The CDR3 is 13 amino acids. V shed 5 bases and J 0 bases; nucleotides not matched to a gene: 0. Here the CDR3 reads CASRDRGSYEQYF. CDR3 bases: TGTGCCAGCAGGGACAGGGGCTCCTACGAGCAGTACTTC.

V is TRBV7-2 and J is TRBJ1-1, with a possible D match to TRBD1 (5 bases). CDR3 length: 14 residues. V was clipped by 6 bases and J by 5 bases, with 16 bases between them. Germline V gene sequence: CDR1 SGHTA, CDR2 FQGNSA. This chain's CDR3 is CASRQGGLGTEAFF. The CDR3 nucleotides are TGTGCCAGCAGGCAGGGAGGTTTAGGGACTGAAGCTTTCTTT.

The chain uses TRBV6-5 and TRBJ2-6; tentative D call: TRBD2 (6 bases). The CDR3 runs 15 residues. CDR1 is MNHEY, CDR2 SVGAGI, per germline. The V end lost 5 bases, the J end lost 0 bases, and 8 bases lay between the germline ends. CDR3 protein: CASSPDYSGANVLTF. In nucleotides, the CDR3 is TGTGCCAGCAGTCCGGACTACTCTGGGGCCAACGTCCTGACTTTC.

This clone was counted at least ten times. V usage is TRBV6-6 and J usage is TRBJ2-2; 16 nucleotides line up with TRBD2. The junction had 8 bases not matched to a gene; V was cut back by 7 bases and J by 0 bases. The CDR3 is 19 residues long. Germline-derived CDR1 and CDR2 are MNHNY and SVGAGI (reference sequence). Here the CDR3 reads CASNRSGTSGGANTGELFF. The CDR3 DNA is TGTGCCAGCAATCGCTCCGGGACTAGCGGGGGGGCGAACACCGGGGAGCTGTTTTTT.

This clone was seen only once. This chain links TRBV29-1 with TRBJ2-3; no clear D gene. This CDR3 comprises 15 residues. CDR1 SQVTM and CDR2 ANQGSEA come from the germline V gene. The ends were cut back, 5 bases at V and 1 base at J, with 16 bases in the middle. The CDR3 coding sequence is TGCAGCGTTTTTCTTAAGGGATATGGCACAGATACGCAGTATTTT. Protein: CSVFLKGYGTDTQYF.

This chain links TRBV2 with TRBJ1-4, with a possible D match to TRBD1 (6 bases). V was clipped by 7 bases and J by 6 bases, with 24 bases between them. The germline V gene has CDR1 SNHLY and CDR2 FYNNEI. There are 17 residues in the CDR3. The CDR3 sequence: CASNAGIVGTRDEKLFF. In DNA, the CDR3 is TGTGCCAGCAACGCAGGCATTGTGGGGACACGGGATGAAAAACTGTTTTTT.

The V gene is TRBV6-5, the J gene TRBJ1-1; a weak D match, TRBD1 (5 bases). This CDR3 is 13 amino acids long. V gave up 10 bases and J gave up 6 bases, with 18 bases separating them. CDR1 MNHEY and CDR2 SVGAGI come from the germline V gene. CDR3 amino acids: CATQPTGSAEAFF. DNA of the CDR3: TGTGCCACACAACCCACAGGTTCCGCTGAAGCTTTCTTT.

This chain joins TRBV6-2 or TRBV6-3 and TRBJ1-1; D is undetermined. CDR1 and CDR2 from the germline V gene are MNHEY and SVGEGT. V shed 1 base and J shed 3 bases, with 12 bases lying between them. The CDR3 contains 15 residues. CDR3 DNA: TGTGCCAGCAGTTACTATCGGCCAGGCGACACTGAAGCTTTCTTT. It encodes CASSYYRPGDTEAFF.

The chain uses TRBV30 and TRBJ2-3; D unresolved. The germline gives CDR1 GTSNPN, CDR2 SVGIG (reference sequence). The ends were cut back, 0 bases at V and 9 bases at J, with 13 bases in the middle. CDR3 length: 13 residues. This CDR3 is CAWSVLGYTTQYF. In DNA form, the CDR3 reads TGTGCCTGGAGTGTACTCGGGTATACCACGCAGTATTTT.

The chain joins TRBV5-4 to TRBJ2-3; no firm D call. The germline CDR1 and CDR2 sequences are SGHNT and YYREEE (reference sequence). This CDR3 contains 16 residues. V was pared by 4 bases and J by 5 bases, with 20 bases between. Here the CDR3 reads CASSIDRVGVGDTQYF. The CDR3 bases are TGTGCCAGCAGCATAGATAGGGTTGGGGTTGGAGATACGCAGTATTTT. Supplemented by reference TRBV5-4 and TRBJ2-3, the full variable domain reads ETGVTQSPTHLIKTRGQQVTLRCSSQSGHNTVSWYQQALGQGPQFIFQYYREEENGRGNFPPRFSGLQFPNYSSELNVNALELDDSALYLCASSIDRVGVGDTQYFGPGTRLTVL.

The chain carries TRBV5-8 and TRBJ2-5, with TRBD1 matching over 7 bases. Trimming cost V 3 bases and J 0 bases; bases outside gene matches: 2. CDR1 is SGHTS and CDR2 is YDEGEE in the germline V gene. The CDR3 length is 14 residues. CDR3 DNA: TGTGCCAGCAGCTCGGGACAGAACCAAGAGACCCAGTACTTC. This codes for CASSSGQNQETQYF.

The chain carries TRBV27 and TRBJ2-1, with D hard to call. Per germline, CDR1 MNHEY and CDR2 SMNVEV (reference sequence). CDR3 length: 11 amino acids. The ends were cut back, 3 bases at V and 3 bases at J, with 0 bases in the middle. CDR3 region: CASSFYNEQFF. The CDR3 coding sequence is TGTGCCAGCAGTTTCTACAATGAGCAGTTCTTC.

This chain joins TRBV5-4 and TRBJ2-7, with D possibly called TRBD1 or TRBD2 (7 bases each). This CDR3 is 17 amino acids long. With 4 bases removed from V and 0 bases from J, the gap between germline ends came to 20 bases. Germline-derived CDR1 and CDR2 are SGHNT and YYREEE (reference sequence). The CDR3 coding sequence is TGTGCCAGCAGCCCGACCCCGACAGGGAGGGGCTCCTACGAGCAGTACTTC. Its translation is CASSPTPTGRGSYEQYF. The complete variable domain, with remaining parts taken from reference TRBV5-4 and TRBJ2-7, reads ETGVTQSPTHLIKTRGQQVTLRCSSQSGHNTVSWYQQALGQGPQFIFQYYREEENGRGNFPPRFSGLQFPNYSSELNVNALELDDSALYLCASSPTPTGRGSYEQYFGPGTRLTVT.

The chain uses TRBV7-2 and TRBJ1-1; a weak D match, TRBD1 (5 bases). The germline V gene has CDR1 SGHTA and CDR2 FQGNSA. The CDR3 is 14 residues long. Trimming took off 2 bases at V and 7 bases at J, with 14 bases between the two ends. The CDR3 DNA is TGTGCCAGCAGCTTATGGGCAGGGACCTATGAAGCTTTCTTT. It encodes CASSLWAGTYEAFF. Complete variable domain (other parts from reference TRBV7-2 and TRBJ1-1): GAGVSQSPSNKVTEKGKDVELRCDPISGHTALYWYRQSLGQGLEFLIYFQGNSAPDKSGLPSDRFSAERTGGSVSTLTIQRTQQEDSAVYLCASSLWAGTYEAFFGQGTRLTVV.

The chain joins TRBV28 to TRBJ1-6; no firm D call. The CDR3 covers 15 residues. The germline V and J ends were trimmed by 7 bases and 10 bases, with 20 bases remaining between them. From germline, CDR1 is MDHEN and CDR2 SYDVKM. The CDR3 DNA is TGTGCCAGCACCCGCTCGGGTTCCGAGTACTCACCCCTCCACTTT. Translated, it gives CASTRSGSEYSPLHF.